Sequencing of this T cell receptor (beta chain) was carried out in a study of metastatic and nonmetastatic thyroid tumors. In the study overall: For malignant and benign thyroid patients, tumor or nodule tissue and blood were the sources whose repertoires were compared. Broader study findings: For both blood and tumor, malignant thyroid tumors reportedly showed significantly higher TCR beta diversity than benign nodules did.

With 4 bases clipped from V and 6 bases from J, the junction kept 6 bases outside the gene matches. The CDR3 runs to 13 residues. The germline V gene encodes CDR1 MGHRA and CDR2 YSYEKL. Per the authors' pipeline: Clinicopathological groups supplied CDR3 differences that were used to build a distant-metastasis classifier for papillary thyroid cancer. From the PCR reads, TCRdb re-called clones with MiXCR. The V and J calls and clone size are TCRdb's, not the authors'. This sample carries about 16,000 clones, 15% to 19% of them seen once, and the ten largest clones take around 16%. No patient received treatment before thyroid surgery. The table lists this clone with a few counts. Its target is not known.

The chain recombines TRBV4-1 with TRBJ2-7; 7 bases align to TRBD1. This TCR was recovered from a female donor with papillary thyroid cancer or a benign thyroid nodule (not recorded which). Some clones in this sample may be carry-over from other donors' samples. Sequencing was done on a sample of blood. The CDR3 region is CASSLTGLSEQYF. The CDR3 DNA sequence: TGCGCCAGCAGCCTGACAGGGTTGAGCGAGCAGTACTTC.